The entry that follows covers one T cell receptor (beta chain) sequence. As to treatment: preoperative locoregional IRX-2 cytokine immunotherapy. Patients received preoperative, locoregional IRX-2 cytokine immunotherapy in a phase Ib study. TCRdb's table, derived via immunoSEQ multiplex PCR, lists solely in-frame clones and lacks some. The table records about 43,000 clones, approximately 95% of them present only once. The CDR3 contains 13 residues. V lost 8 bases to trimming and J lost 4 bases; unmatched junction nucleotides: 8. Germline-derived CDR1 and CDR2 are LNHDA and SQIVND (reference sequence). This entry comes from a study of preoperative IRX-2 immunotherapy in early breast cancer.

This TCR was recovered from a human donor with breast cancer. The sequences come from tumor tissue, collected after IRX-2 immunotherapy. V and J are TRBV19 and TRBJ2-7; TRBD1 matches 7 bases. The CDR3 reads CASALQGSYEQYF. The CDR3 nucleotides are TGTGCCAGTGCGTTACAGGGGAGTTACGAGCAGTACTTC.